Described below is a single T cell receptor (beta chain) sequence and its context. Its antigen is not known. Germline CDR1 KGHSH, CDR2 LQKENI. V lost 5 bases to trimming and J lost 5 bases, with 13 bases between them. This CDR3 contains 13 residues. By quantitative 5'-RACE with molecular barcodes, the TCR beta libraries were made. TCRdb re-derived calls from the 5' RACE reads in MiXCR, one entry per CDR3 protein. Of some 150,000 distinct CDR3 sequences listed, around two fifths are singletons. This specimen comes from a study of CD8 T cells in ankylosing spondylitis. Study-wide findings and caveats: Previously reported in reactive arthritis synovial fluid and blood were some of the motif variants. What seemed typical of ankylosing spondylitis blood was a TCR beta motif built from roughly eight highly homologous variants. Reported data indicate significant enrichment of disease-linked clones within matched ankylosing spondylitis synovial fluid.

This clonotype was obtained from a male donor with ankylosing spondylitis. The V call is TRBV18, the J call TRBJ2-7; D perhaps matches TRBD2 (6 bases). Sample: synovial fluid, either unsorted or a sorted T cell fraction (not recorded which). CDR3 bases: TGTGCCAGCTCATCCGGGGGTTTCGACGAGCAGTACTTC. Its translation is CASSSGGFDEQYF.